A single sample is the source of the 10 T cell receptor beta chains below, sequenced in a study of shared clonotypes between healthy human individuals. TCRdb's copy holds only in-frame clones and misses some; the assay was immunoSEQ multiplex PCR. The sample lists around 1.9 million clones, 93% occurring once. Naive CD8 cells comprised CD45RO-negative, CCR7-positively selected cells, excluding terminally differentiated effector memory CD45RA+ cells. The sequenced material came from naive CD8+ T cells from PBMCs. These receptor sequences come from a man younger than 35 in good health. Some clones in this sample may be carry-over from other donors' samples.

J is TRBJ1-3 and V is TRBV5-6; 7 nucleotides align to TRBD1. This CDR3 is 16 amino acids long. Germline V gene data show CDR1 as SGHDT and CDR2 as YYEEEE. With 4 bases clipped from V and 1 base from J, the junction kept 8 bases outside the gene matches. CDR3 sequence (DNA): TGTGCCAGCAGCCCGGGACAGACTGGTTCTGGAAACACCATATATTTT. Translated, it gives CASSPGQTGSGNTIYF.

The CDR3 here is CASSVSNGRGKETQYF. Written as DNA, the CDR3 is TGTGCCAGCAGCGTGAGCAACGGGAGGGGAAAAGAGACCCAGTACTTC. The J gene is TRBJ2-5, the V gene TRBV9, with 8 bases lining up with TRBD2. Trimming removed 2 bases from V and 3 bases from J; junction bases left unmatched: 9. The CDR3 runs to 16 residues. Looked up from germline, CDR1 is SGDLS and CDR2 is YYNGEE.

The chain uses TRBV19 and TRBJ2-2, with TRBD1 matching 10 bases. The CDR3 is 17 residues long. Germline V gene lookup returns CDR1 LNHDA and CDR2 SQIVND (reference sequence). J lost 6 bases, V lost 4 bases, and 11 bases had no gene match. DNA for the CDR3: TGTGCCAGTAGTAAGGGGGGACAGGGGAGTAACCCCGGGGAGCTGTTTTTT. Its translation is CASSKGGQGSNPGELFF.

The genes are TRBV9 and TRBJ2-3; D may be TRBD2 (6 bases). Trimming pared 1 base from V and 2 bases from J, leaving 14 bases between. There are 16 residues in the CDR3. Germline loops: CDR1 SGDLS, CDR2 YYNGEE. CDR3 region: CASSVSGGPLTDTQYF. In nucleotides, the CDR3 is TGTGCCAGCAGCGTATCCGGGGGACCTCTCACAGATACGCAGTATTTT.

V usage is TRBV5-7 and J usage is TRBJ2-5; D call uncertain. TRBV5-7 belongs to the ORF category, with a function that is uncertain. V lost 0 bases to trimming and J lost 6 bases, with 18 bases between them. This CDR3 is built from 16 residues. The CDR3 protein is CASSLVHQVAKKTQYF. CDR3 in DNA: TGTGCCAGCAGCTTGGTGCACCAGGTGGCTAAGAAGACCCAGTACTTC.

This chain links TRBV7-9 with TRBJ2-1; 11 nucleotides align to TRBD2. The CDR3 spans 19 residues. The V gene end was trimmed by 4 bases and the J gene end by 3 bases; junction bases not matched to a gene: 14. CDR1 and CDR2 from the germline V gene are SEHNR and FQNEAQ (reference sequence). CDR3: CASSWPLAGGGSGYNEQFF. The CDR3 region has the DNA TGTGCCAGCAGCTGGCCCCTAGCGGGAGGAGGTTCCGGCTACAATGAGCAGTTCTTC. Drawing the rest from reference TRBV7-9 and TRBJ2-1, the complete variable domain is DTGVSQNPRHKITKRGQNVTFRCDPISEHNRLYWYRQTLGQGPEFLTYFQNEAQLEKSRLLSDRFSAERPKGSFSTLEIQRTEQGDSAMYLCASSWPLAGGGSGYNEQFFGPGTRLTVL.

This clone was detected once. Other nucleotide sequences in the sample specify the same CDR3. This chain links TRBV28 with TRBJ1-3; TRBD1 is a possible D gene (5 bases). Germline V gene sequence: CDR1 MDHEN, CDR2 SYDVKM. The CDR3 is 14 residues long. V lost 3 bases, J lost 0 bases, and 6 bases lay in between. CDR3 coding DNA: TGTGCCAGCAGTTTTCAGGGCTCTGGAAACACCATATATTTT. This translates into CASSFQGSGNTIYF.

The chain combines TRBV7-9 with TRBJ2-2, with 7 bases lining up with TRBD2. Unmatched junction bases numbered 10, after V lost 1 base and J lost 5 bases. The CDR3 loop spans 17 amino acids. CDR1 is SEHNR, CDR2 FQNEAQ, per germline (reference sequence). In DNA, the CDR3 is TGTGCCAGCAGCTTAGGCTTTACGGGAGGTAGGACCGGGGAGCTGTTTTTT. Translated: CASSLGFTGGRTGELFF.

As to this clone: Distinct nucleotide sequences in the sample also encode this CDR3. This chain uses TRBV27 with TRBJ1-2; D is perhaps TRBD1 (5 bases). Trimming removed 2 bases from V and 3 bases from J, with 7 bases in between. The CDR3 sequence is 13 residues long. CDR1 MNHEY and CDR2 SMNVEV come from the germline V gene (reference sequence). This chain's CDR3 is CASSLGGDYGYTF. Here the CDR3 DNA reads TGTGCCAGCAGTTTAGGGGGGGACTATGGCTACACCTTC.

This clone occurred a few times. This chain connects TRBV29-1 to TRBJ1-4; D is possibly TRBD1 (6 bases). Germline V CDR1 and CDR2: SQVTM, ANQGSEA. Trimming cost V 7 bases and J 4 bases, with 10 bases left between them. CDR3 length: 12 residues. The CDR3 DNA sequence: TGCAGCGGACAGGTGCTTAATGAAAAACTGTTTTTT. This encodes CSGQVLNEKLFF.